This record looks at one T cell receptor (beta chain) sequence and its context. These data come from a study of blood T cell repertoires in COVID-19. Assay used: immunoSEQ multiplex PCR; TCRdb lists only in-frame clones, some missing. The table includes about 80,000 clones, around 81% detected once. What was sequenced was peripheral blood. This clonotype originated in a human donor in a cohort sampled during active COVID-19.

The CDR3, as DNA: TGTGCCATCAGTCCCGGGGGGGCCAATGAGCAGTTCTTC. It translates to CAISPGGANEQFF. The rearrangement uses TRBV10-3 and TRBJ2-1; 8 bases are shared with TRBD2. Germline V gene sequence: CDR1 ENHRY, CDR2 SYGVKD. This CDR3 is built from 13 residues. V dropped 5 bases and J dropped 6; count of bases not matched to a gene: 3.